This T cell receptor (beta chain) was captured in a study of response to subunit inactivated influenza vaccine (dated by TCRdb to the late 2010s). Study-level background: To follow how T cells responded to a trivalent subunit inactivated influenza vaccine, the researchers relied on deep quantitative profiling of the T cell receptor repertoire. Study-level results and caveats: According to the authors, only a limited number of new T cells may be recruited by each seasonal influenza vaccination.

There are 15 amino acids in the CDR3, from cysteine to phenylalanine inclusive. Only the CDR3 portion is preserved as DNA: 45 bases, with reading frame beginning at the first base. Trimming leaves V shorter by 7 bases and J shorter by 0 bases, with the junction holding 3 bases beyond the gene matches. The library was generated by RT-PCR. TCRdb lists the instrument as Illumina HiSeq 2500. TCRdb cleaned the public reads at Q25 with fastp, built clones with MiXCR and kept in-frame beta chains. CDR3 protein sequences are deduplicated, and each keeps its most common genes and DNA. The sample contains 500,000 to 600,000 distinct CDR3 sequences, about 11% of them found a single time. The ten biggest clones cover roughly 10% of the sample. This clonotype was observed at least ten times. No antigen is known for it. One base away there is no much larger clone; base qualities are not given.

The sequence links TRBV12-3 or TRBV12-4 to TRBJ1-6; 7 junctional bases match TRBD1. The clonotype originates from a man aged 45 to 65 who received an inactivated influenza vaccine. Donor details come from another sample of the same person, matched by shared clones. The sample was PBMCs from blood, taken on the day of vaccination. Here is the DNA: TGTGCCAGCACCCAGGGGGGCTCCTATAATTCACCCCTCCACTTT. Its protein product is CASTQGGSYNSPLHF.